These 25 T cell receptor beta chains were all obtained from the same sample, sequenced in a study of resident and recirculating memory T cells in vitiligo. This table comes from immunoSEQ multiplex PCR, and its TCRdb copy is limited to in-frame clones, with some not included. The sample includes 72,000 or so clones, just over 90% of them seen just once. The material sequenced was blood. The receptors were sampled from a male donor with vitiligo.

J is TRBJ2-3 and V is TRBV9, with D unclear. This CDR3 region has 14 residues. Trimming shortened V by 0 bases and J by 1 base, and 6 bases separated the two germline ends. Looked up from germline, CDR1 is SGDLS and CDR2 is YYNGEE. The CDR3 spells CASSVARGTDTQYF. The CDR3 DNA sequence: TGTGCCAGCAGCGTAGCTCGCGGCACAGATACGCAGTATTTT.

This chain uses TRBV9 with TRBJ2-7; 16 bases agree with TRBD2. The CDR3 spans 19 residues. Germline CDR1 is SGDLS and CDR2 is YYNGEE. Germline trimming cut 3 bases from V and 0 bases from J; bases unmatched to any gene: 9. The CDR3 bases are TGTGCCAGCAGCGCCCCTCCGGGACTAGCGGGAGGGCCCTCCTACGAGCAGTACTTC. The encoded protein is CASSAPPGLAGGPSYEQYF.

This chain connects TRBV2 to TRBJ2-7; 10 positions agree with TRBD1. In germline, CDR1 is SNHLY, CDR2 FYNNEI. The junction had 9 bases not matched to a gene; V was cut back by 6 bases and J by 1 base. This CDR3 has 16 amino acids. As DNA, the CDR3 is TGTGCCAGCAGCGAACGACAGGGGGCTCTTTCCTACGAGCAGTACTTC. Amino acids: CASSERQGALSYEQYF.

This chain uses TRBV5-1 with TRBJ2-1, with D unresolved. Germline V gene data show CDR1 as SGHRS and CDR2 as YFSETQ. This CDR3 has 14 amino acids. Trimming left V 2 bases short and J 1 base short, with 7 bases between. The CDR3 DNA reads TGCGCCAGCAGCTTATCTAGATCCTACAATGAGCAGTTCTTC. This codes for CASSLSRSYNEQFF.

In DNA form, the CDR3 reads TGTGCCATCACTCGGGGATTGAGCACTGAAGCTTTCTTT. Translating it yields CAITRGLSTEAFF. The V gene is TRBV10-3, the J gene TRBJ1-1; no definite D call. The V gene's germline CDR1 is ENHRY and CDR2 SYGVKD. V was trimmed by 7 bases and J by 4 bases, leaving 13 bases between them. The CDR3 covers 13 residues.

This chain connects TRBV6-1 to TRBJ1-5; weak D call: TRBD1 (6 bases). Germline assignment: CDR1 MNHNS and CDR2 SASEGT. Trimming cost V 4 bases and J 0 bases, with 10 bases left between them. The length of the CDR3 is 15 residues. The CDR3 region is CASSAHRDSNQPQHF. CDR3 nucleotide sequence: TGTGCCAGCAGTGCCCACAGGGATAGCAATCAGCCCCAGCATTTT.

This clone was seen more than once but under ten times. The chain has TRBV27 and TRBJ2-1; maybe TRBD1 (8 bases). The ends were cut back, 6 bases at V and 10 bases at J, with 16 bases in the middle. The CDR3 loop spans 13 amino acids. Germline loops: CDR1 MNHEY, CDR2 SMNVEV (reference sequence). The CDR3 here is CASRLDRGGEQFF. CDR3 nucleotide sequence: TGTGCCAGCAGGCTAGACAGGGGAGGGGAGCAGTTCTTC.

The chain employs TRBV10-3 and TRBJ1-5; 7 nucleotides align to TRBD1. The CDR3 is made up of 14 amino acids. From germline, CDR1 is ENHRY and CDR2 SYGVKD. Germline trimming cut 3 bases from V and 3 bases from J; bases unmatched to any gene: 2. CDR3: CAISEQGSNQPQHF. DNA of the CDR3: TGTGCCATCAGTGAACAGGGGTCCAATCAGCCCCAGCATTTT.

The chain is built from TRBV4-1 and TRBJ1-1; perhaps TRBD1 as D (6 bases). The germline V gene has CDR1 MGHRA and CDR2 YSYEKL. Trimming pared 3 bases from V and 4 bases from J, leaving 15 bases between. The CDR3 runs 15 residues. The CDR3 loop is CASSHPSGVGTEAFF. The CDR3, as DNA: TGCGCCAGCAGCCACCCCTCAGGGGTAGGCACTGAAGCTTTCTTT.

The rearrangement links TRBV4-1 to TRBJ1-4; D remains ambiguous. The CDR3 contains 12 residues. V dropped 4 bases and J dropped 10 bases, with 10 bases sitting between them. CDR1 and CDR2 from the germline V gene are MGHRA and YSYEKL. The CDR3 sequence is CASSPTAGKLFF. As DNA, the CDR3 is TGCGCCAGCAGCCCCACTGCCGGAAAACTGTTTTTT.

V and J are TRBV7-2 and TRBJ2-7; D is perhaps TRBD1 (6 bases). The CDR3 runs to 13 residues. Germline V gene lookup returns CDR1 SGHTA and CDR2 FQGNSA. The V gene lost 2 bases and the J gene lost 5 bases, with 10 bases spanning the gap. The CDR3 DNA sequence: TGTGCCAGCAGCTTAAAAAACAGGGACGAGCAGTACTTC. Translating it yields CASSLKNRDEQYF.

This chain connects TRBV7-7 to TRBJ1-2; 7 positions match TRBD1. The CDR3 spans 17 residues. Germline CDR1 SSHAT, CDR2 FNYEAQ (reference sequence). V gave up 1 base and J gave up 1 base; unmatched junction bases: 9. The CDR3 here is CASSLDFRGAHNYGYTF. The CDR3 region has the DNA TGTGCCAGCAGCTTAGATTTCAGGGGGGCCCATAACTATGGCTACACCTTC.

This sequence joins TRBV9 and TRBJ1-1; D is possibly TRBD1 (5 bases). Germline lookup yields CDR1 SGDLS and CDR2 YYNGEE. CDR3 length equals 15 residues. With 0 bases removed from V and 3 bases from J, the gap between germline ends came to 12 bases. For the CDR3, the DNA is TGTGCCAGCAGCGTAGGAAGGGGAAGGTACACTGAAGCTTTCTTT. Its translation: CASSVGRGRYTEAFF.

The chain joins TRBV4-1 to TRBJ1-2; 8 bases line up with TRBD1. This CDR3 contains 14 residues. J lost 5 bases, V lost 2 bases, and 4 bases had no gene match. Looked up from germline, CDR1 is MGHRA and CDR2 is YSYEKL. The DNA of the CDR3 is TGCGCCAGCAGCCAACCCGGGACAGGATATGGCTACACCTTC. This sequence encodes CASSQPGTGYGYTF.

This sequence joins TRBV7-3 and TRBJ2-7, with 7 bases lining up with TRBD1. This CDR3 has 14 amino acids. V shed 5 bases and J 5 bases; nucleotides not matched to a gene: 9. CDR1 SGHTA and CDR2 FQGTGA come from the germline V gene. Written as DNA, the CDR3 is TGTGCCAGCAGCCCCCAGACAGGGTCCAACGAGCAGTACTTC. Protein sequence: CASSPQTGSNEQYF.

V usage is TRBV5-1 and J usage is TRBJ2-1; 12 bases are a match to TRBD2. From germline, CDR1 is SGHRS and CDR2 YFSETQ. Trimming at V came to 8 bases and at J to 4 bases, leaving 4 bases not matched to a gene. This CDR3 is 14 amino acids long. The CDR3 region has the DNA TGCGCCAGTCAGCTAGCGGGAGGGTACAATGAGCAGTTCTTC. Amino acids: CASQLAGGYNEQFF.

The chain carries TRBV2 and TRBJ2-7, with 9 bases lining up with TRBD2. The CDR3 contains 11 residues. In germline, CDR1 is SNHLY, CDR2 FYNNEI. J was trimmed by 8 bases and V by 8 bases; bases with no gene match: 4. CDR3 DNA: TGTGCCAGCGGCGCGGGGGGGAAGCAGTACTTC. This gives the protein CASGAGGKQYF.

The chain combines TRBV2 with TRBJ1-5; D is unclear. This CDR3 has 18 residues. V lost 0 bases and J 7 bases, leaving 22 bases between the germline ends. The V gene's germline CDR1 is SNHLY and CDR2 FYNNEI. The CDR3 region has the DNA TGTGCCAGCAGTGAAGCGGGTACTGGCACCTCACCAGGACAGCCCCAGCATTTT. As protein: CASSEAGTGTSPGQPQHF. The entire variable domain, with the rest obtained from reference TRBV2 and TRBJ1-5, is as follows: EPEVTQTPSHQVTQMGQEVILRCVPISNHLYFYWYRQILGQKVEFLVSFYNNEISEKSEIFDDQFSVERPDGSNFTLKIRSTKLEDSAMYFCASSEAGTGTSPGQPQHFGDGTRLSIL.

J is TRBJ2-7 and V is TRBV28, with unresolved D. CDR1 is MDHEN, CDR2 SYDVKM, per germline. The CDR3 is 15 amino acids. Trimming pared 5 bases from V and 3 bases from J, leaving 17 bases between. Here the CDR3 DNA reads TGTGCCAGCAGTCCCTCTAACGTACAGATCTACGAGCAGTACTTC. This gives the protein CASSPSNVQIYEQYF.

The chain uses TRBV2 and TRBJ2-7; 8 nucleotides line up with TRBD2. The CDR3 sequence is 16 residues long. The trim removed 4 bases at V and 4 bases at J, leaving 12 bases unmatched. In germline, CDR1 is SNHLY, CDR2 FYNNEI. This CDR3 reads CASSGVGGRTRYEQYF. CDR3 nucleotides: TGTGCCAGCAGTGGGGTTGGCGGGAGGACGCGGTACGAGCAGTACTTC.

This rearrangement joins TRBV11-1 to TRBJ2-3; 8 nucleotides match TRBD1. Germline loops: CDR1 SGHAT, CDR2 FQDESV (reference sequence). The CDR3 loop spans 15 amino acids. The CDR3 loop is CASTKSLQGADTQYF. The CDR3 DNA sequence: TGTGCATCAACTAAGTCCCTACAGGGGGCAGATACGCAGTATTTT.

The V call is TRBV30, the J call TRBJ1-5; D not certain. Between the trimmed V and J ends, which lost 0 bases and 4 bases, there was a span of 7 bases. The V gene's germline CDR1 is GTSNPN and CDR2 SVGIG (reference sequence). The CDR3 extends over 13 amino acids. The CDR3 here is CAWSVLFNQPQHF. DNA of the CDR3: TGTGCCTGGAGTGTACTATTTAATCAGCCCCAGCATTTT.

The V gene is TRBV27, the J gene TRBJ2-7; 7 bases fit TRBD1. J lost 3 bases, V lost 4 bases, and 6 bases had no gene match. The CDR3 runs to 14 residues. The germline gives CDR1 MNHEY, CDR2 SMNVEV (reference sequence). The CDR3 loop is CASSWAGGNYEQYF. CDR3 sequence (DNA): TGTGCCAGCAGTTGGGCAGGGGGAAACTACGAGCAGTACTTC.

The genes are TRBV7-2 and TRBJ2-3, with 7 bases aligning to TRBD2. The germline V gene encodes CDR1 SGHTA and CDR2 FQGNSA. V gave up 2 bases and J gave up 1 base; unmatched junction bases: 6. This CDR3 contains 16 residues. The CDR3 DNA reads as TGTGCCAGCAGCTTAAGAAACCTAGCGGGCACAGATACGCAGTATTTT. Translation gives CASSLRNLAGTDTQYF.

The CDR3 bases are TGTGCCAGCCGGACTAGCGATACCTACGAGCAGTACTTC. It codes for CASRTSDTYEQYF. The rearrangement links TRBV19 to TRBJ2-7; 9 nucleotides line up with TRBD2. V dropped 9 bases and J dropped 2; count of bases not matched to a gene: 5. CDR3 length: 13 amino acids. The germline gives CDR1 LNHDA, CDR2 SQIVND (reference sequence).